The clone carrying this T cell receptor (beta chain) has more than one count but fewer than ten. Its antigen remains unknown. Using its own MiXCR run on the multiplex PCR reads, TCRdb lists one record per CDR3 protein. The sample consists of some 230,000 distinct CDR3 sequences, 30% to 35% of them appearing once. Samples came from axillary lymph nodes draining the breast cancer. These data originate in a study of breast tumors, draining lymph nodes, adjacent tissues. Study-wide results and limits: Tumor TCR diversity was below lymph nodes but above nontumor tissue.

Sequencing input: axillary lymph node tissue. This TCR was sampled from a female donor with breast cancer. Some clones in this sample may be carry-over from other donors' samples.

The CDR3 loop reads CASGSRNTEAFF. The CDR3 DNA follows: TGTGCCAGCGGCTCCCGGAACACTGAAGCTTTCTTT. The chain has TRBV7-9 and TRBJ1-1; no clear D. This CDR3 comprises 12 residues. V was cut by 8 bases and J by 1 base, with 8 bases left in between. Germline V lookup: CDR1 SEHNR, CDR2 FQNEAQ (reference sequence).